These 21 T cell receptor beta chains came from one sample sequenced in a study of shared clonotypes between healthy human individuals. The data were produced by immunoSEQ multiplex PCR, yet TCRdb's version contains in-frame clones alone and is incomplete. The repertoire has around 640,000 clones, approximately 96% of them found once; the top ten carry about 0.12%. Naive CD8 populations comprised CD45RO-negative cells positively selected for CCR7, excluding terminally differentiated effector memory CD45RA+ cells. The sequenced sample was naive CD8+ T cells sorted from blood. The receptors come from a woman between 25 and 40 years old in good health.

The rearrangement links TRBV12-5 to TRBJ2-1; TRBD2 aligns across 8 bases. This CDR3 spans 16 amino acids. Germline-derived CDR1 and CDR2 are LGHNT and FRNRAP. V lost 7 bases, J lost 0 bases, and 8 bases stayed unmatched. This CDR3 is CASDQRESSSYNEQFF. The DNA of the CDR3 is TGTGCTAGTGATCAGCGGGAGTCTAGCTCCTACAATGAGCAGTTCTTC.

This sequence joins TRBV6-5 and TRBJ1-2; D is uncertain. Germline V gene data show CDR1 as MNHEY and CDR2 as SVGAGI. Trimming pared 0 bases from V and 2 bases from J, leaving 7 bases between. The CDR3 runs to 14 residues. In nucleotides, the CDR3 is TGTGCCAGCAGTTACTCGAAACAGAACTATGGCTACACCTTC. This translates into CASSYSKQNYGYTF.

V and J are TRBV9 and TRBJ1-2; TRBD1 matches 7 bases. V dropped 0 bases and J dropped 5; count of bases not matched to a gene: 7. Germline V gene data show CDR1 as SGDLS and CDR2 as YYNGEE. This CDR3 contains 15 residues. CDR3 in DNA: TGTGCCAGCAGCGTAGGTCGGGACAGACTTTATGGCTACACCTTC. This encodes CASSVGRDRLYGYTF. Together with reference TRBV9 and TRBJ1-2, the CDR3 gives the full variable domain: DSGVTQTPKHLITATGQRVTLRCSPRSGDLSVYWYQQSLDQGLQFLIQYYNGEERAKGNILERFSAQQFPDLHSELNLSSLELGDSALYFCASSVGRDRLYGYTFGSGTRLTVV.

The chain carries TRBV28 and TRBJ2-7; D call uncertain. CDR1 MDHEN and CDR2 SYDVKM come from the germline V gene. The CDR3 contains 13 residues. V shed 3 bases and J shed 7 bases, with 13 bases lying between them. CDR3 in DNA: TGTGCCAGCAGTTTCGGCTTCAAGGGAGAGCAGTACTTC. As protein: CASSFGFKGEQYF.

V and J are TRBV7-8 and TRBJ2-7; TRBD1 matches at 8 bases. The length of the CDR3 is 15 residues. Germline CDR1 is SGHVS and CDR2 is FQNEAQ. V was pared by 5 bases and J by 5 bases, with 11 bases of the junction left unmatched. CDR3 coding DNA: TGTGCCAGCAGCCTAAACTTCAGGGGGCTGGACGAGCAGTACTTC. Amino acid sequence: CASSLNFRGLDEQYF.

The chain combines TRBV5-4 with TRBJ2-5; 7 bases are a match to TRBD1. The end of the DNA aligns better with TRBJ2-7, so the J call may be wrong. The germline gives CDR1 SGHNT, CDR2 YYREEE (reference sequence). CDR3 length equals 15 residues. The CDR3 bases are TGTGCCAGCAGCTTGGGGACAGGACTGGATTACGAGCAGTACTTC. Residues: CASSLGTGLDYEQYF.

The chain joins TRBV28 to TRBJ2-1; a weak D match, TRBD2 (6 bases). V lost 5 bases, J lost 8 bases, and 13 bases lay in between. Germline V lookup: CDR1 MDHEN, CDR2 SYDVKM. This CDR3 has 13 amino acids. The CDR3 reads CASSIRLGDEQFF. Here the CDR3 DNA reads TGTGCCAGCAGTATCCGACTAGGTGATGAGCAGTTCTTC.

V usage is TRBV27 and J usage is TRBJ1-2, with 9 bases aligning to TRBD1. V was pared by 2 bases and J by 5 bases, with 6 bases of the junction left unmatched. CDR3 length: 15 residues. Germline lookup yields CDR1 MNHEY and CDR2 SMNVEV (reference sequence). The CDR3 region is CASSLRGGTGYGYTF. For the CDR3, the DNA is TGTGCCAGCAGTTTACGGGGGGGGACAGGGTATGGCTACACCTTC.

Note on this clone: The identical CDR3 is also encoded by other nucleotide sequences in the sample. The genes are TRBV28 and TRBJ2-1; TRBD2 aligns across 12 bases. The CDR3 runs 15 residues. The V segment lost 6 bases and the J segment 4 bases; nucleotides outside the gene matches: 4. Germline V gives CDR1 MDHEN, CDR2 SYDVKM. DNA for the CDR3: TGTGCCAGCAGCCTAGGGACTAGCGGGTACAATGAGCAGTTCTTC. This gives the protein CASSLGTSGYNEQFF.

V gene TRBV19 combines with J gene TRBJ2-7; D uncertain. This CDR3 has 15 residues. V gave up 3 bases and J gave up 6 bases, with 18 bases separating them. Germline CDR1 is LNHDA and CDR2 is SQIVND (reference sequence). DNA for the CDR3: TGTGCCAGTAGTATGGCCGGGCTAGGTCTGGGCGAGCAGTACTTC. This encodes CASSMAGLGLGEQYF.

The chain links TRBV4-1 to TRBJ2-7; TRBD2 matches at 10 bases. Germline V gene lookup returns CDR1 MGHRA and CDR2 YSYEKL. Unmatched junction bases numbered 11, after V lost 0 bases and J lost 9 bases. The CDR3 totals 16 residues. Written as DNA, the CDR3 is TGCGCCAGCAGCCAAGAATCGGCTAGCGGGAGTCGTGGGCAGTACTTC. Protein product: CASSQESASGSRGQYF.

The chain is built from TRBV28 and TRBJ2-7, with D possibly TRBD1 on 6 matching bases. Germline lookup yields CDR1 MDHEN and CDR2 SYDVKM. V lost 0 bases and J 7 bases, leaving 19 bases between the germline ends. This CDR3 has 16 residues. CDR3 sequence (DNA): TGTGCCAGCAGTTTATGGGACAGCAGCCTCCTGGGGGAGCAGTACTTC. This translates into CASSLWDSSLLGEQYF.

The chain has TRBV4-1 and TRBJ2-5; D unclear. This CDR3 contains 14 residues. The V end was cut by 4 bases, the J end by 2 bases, with 11 bases between. Germline V gene data show CDR1 as MGHRA and CDR2 as YSYEKL. The chain's CDR3 is CASSPILTQETQYF. The CDR3 DNA reads TGCGCCAGCAGCCCGATTCTGACGCAAGAGACCCAGTACTTC.

The chain has TRBV11-2 and TRBJ2-1, with D uncertain. Trimming pared 2 bases from V and 5 bases from J, leaving 10 bases between. Germline V gene sequence: CDR1 SGHAT, CDR2 FQNNGV. The CDR3 totals 14 residues. CDR3 sequence: CASSLFSTNNEQFF. As DNA, the CDR3 is TGTGCCAGCAGCTTATTTAGTACCAACAATGAGCAGTTCTTC. Based on the CDR3 plus reference TRBV11-2 and TRBJ2-1, the full variable domain is EAGVAQSPRYKIIEKRQSVAFWCNPISGHATLYWYQQILGQGPKLLIQFQNNGVVDDSQLPKDRFSAERLKGVDSTLKIQPAKLEDSAVYLCASSLFSTNNEQFFGPGTRLTVL.

In nucleotides, the CDR3 is TGTGCCAGCAAAATTCTGGGGTCACGAAAGGAGCAGTACTTC. Translation gives CASKILGSRKEQYF. V gene TRBV27 combines with J gene TRBJ2-7; D uncertain. This CDR3 contains 14 residues. Germline values: CDR1 MNHEY, CDR2 SMNVEV (reference sequence). V lost 7 bases and J 7 bases, leaving 20 bases between the germline ends.

The rearrangement links TRBV27 to TRBJ2-7; D is unresolved. CDR1 and CDR2 (germline): MNHEY, SMNVEV (reference sequence). V dropped 3 bases and J dropped 2 bases, with 11 bases sitting between them. CDR3 length equals 14 residues. CDR3 sequence: CASSFEQKPYEQYF. The DNA of the CDR3 is TGTGCCAGCAGTTTTGAACAGAAACCCTACGAGCAGTACTTC.

This clone was counted a single time. This sample also contains other DNA sequences that code for the same CDR3. The chain uses TRBV27 and TRBJ1-2; D unresolved. Trimming removed 2 bases at V and 2 bases at J, with 6 bases between. This CDR3 has 13 residues. Germline assignment: CDR1 MNHEY and CDR2 SMNVEV (reference sequence). The CDR3 protein is CASSLSPNYGYTF. CDR3 nucleotide sequence: TGTGCCAGCAGTTTAAGCCCGAACTATGGCTACACCTTC.

Points on this clone: Other DNA sequences from this sample encode an identical CDR3 as well. This chain links TRBV5-4 with TRBJ2-7; no clear D. This CDR3 is 13 amino acids long. CDR1 is SGHNT, CDR2 YYREEE, per germline (reference sequence). The ends were cut back, 1 base at V and 1 base at J, with 6 bases in the middle. The CDR3 DNA is TGTGCCAGCAGCTTGCGTGGATCCTACGAGCAGTACTTC. This translates into CASSLRGSYEQYF. Combining the CDR3 with reference TRBV5-4 and TRBJ2-7 gives the whole variable domain ETGVTQSPTHLIKTRGQQVTLRCSSQSGHNTVSWYQQALGQGPQFIFQYYREEENGRGNFPPRFSGLQFPNYSSELNVNALELDDSALYLCASSLRGSYEQYFGPGTRLTVT.

Note on this clone: The sample has other DNA sequences that encode this CDR3 too. V usage is TRBV9 and J usage is TRBJ1-2; D remains unclear. The germline V and J ends were trimmed by 0 bases and 0 bases, with 3 bases remaining between them. Germline CDR1 and CDR2: SGDLS and YYNGEE. This CDR3 is 13 amino acids long. The CDR3 here is CASSVGSNYGYTF. The CDR3 DNA sequence: TGTGCCAGCAGCGTAGGGTCTAACTATGGCTACACCTTC.

This chain joins TRBV27 and TRBJ2-5; D may be TRBD2 (5 bases). V was clipped by 3 bases and J by 1 base, with 12 bases between them. Germline assignment: CDR1 MNHEY and CDR2 SMNVEV (reference sequence). There are 15 residues in the CDR3. The CDR3 sequence: CASSFGVSSQETQYF. DNA for the CDR3: TGTGCCAGCAGTTTCGGGGTTTCATCCCAAGAGACCCAGTACTTC.

The chain combines TRBV9 with TRBJ2-1, with D perhaps TRBD2 (5 bases). The CDR3 spans 14 residues. Germline V CDR1 and CDR2: SGDLS, YYNGEE. V lost 0 bases and J 8 bases, leaving 12 bases between the germline ends. The CDR3 reads CASSVGEGAHEQFF. The CDR3 DNA sequence: TGTGCCAGCAGCGTAGGAGAGGGAGCCCATGAGCAGTTCTTC. Filled out from reference TRBV9 and TRBJ2-1, the complete variable domain reads DSGVTQTPKHLITATGQRVTLRCSPRSGDLSVYWYQQSLDQGLQFLIQYYNGEERAKGNILERFSAQQFPDLHSELNLSSLELGDSALYFCASSVGEGAHEQFFGPGTRLTVL.